The 11 T cell receptor beta chains below were found in one sample sequenced in a study of OX40 agonist ivuxolimab in advanced cancers. Here immunoSEQ multiplex PCR was the method, and the copy in TCRdb shows in-frame clones only, minus some. The data contain 45,000 or so clones, roughly 90% of them singletons. The input for sequencing was CD4+ or CD8+ T cells sorted from blood, taken in a trial of the OX40 agonist ivuxolimab. These receptor sequences come from an adult with an advanced solid tumor such as melanoma, head and neck, liver or kidney cancer.

This rearrangement joins TRBV28 to TRBJ1-5, with unresolved D. This CDR3 region has 15 residues. Deletions cut 11 bases from V and 0 bases from J, with 17 bases between. Germline V lookup: CDR1 MDHEN, CDR2 SYDVKM. The CDR3 reads CARRRTAYSNQPQHF. CDR3 sequence (DNA): TGTGCCCGAAGACGGACCGCTTATAGCAATCAGCCCCAGCATTTT. The full variable domain, rest sourced from reference TRBV28 and TRBJ1-5, is DVKVTQSSRYLVKRTGEKVFLECVQDMDHENMFWYRQDPGLGLRLIYFSYDVKMKEKGDIPEGYSVSREKKERFSLILESASTNQTSMYLCARRRTAYSNQPQHFGDGTRLSIL.

V and J are TRBV5-1 and TRBJ1-4, with 8 positions matching TRBD1. The germline gives CDR1 SGHRS, CDR2 YFSETQ. V shed 3 bases, J shed 8 bases, and the junction held 6 bases outside the gene matches. The CDR3 covers 14 residues. In DNA form, the CDR3 reads TGCGCCAGCAGCTCGGGACAGGACAGCGAAAAACTGTTTTTT. Protein product: CASSSGQDSEKLFF.

This rearrangement joins TRBV6-5 to TRBJ2-3; tentative D call: TRBD1 (6 bases). Looked up from germline, CDR1 is MNHEY and CDR2 is SVGAGI. Trimming took 2 bases from V and 6 from J, leaving 9 bases between them. The CDR3 is 13 residues long. CDR3 nucleotide sequence: TGTGCCAGCAGTTACGAACAGGGTGATACGCAGTATTTT. Translation: CASSYEQGDTQYF.

This clone was picked up one time. The chain uses TRBV9 and TRBJ2-3, with a weak D call TRBD2 (7 bases). With 3 bases removed from V and 6 bases from J, the gap between germline ends came to 14 bases. The CDR3 sequence is 14 residues long. CDR1 and CDR2 from the germline V gene are SGDLS and YYNGEE. As DNA, the CDR3 is TGTGCCAGCAGCGAGGGGGACTACGGGGATACGCAGTATTTT. Translated: CASSEGDYGDTQYF.

The V and J genes are TRBV5-1 and TRBJ2-1; TRBD1 agrees at 9 bases. The CDR3 contains 15 residues. Germline V gene lookup returns CDR1 SGHRS and CDR2 YFSETQ. J was trimmed by 4 bases and V by 0 bases; bases with no gene match: 2. CDR3 sequence (DNA): TGCGCCAGCAGCTTGGAGGGGACAGGGTACAATGAGCAGTTCTTC. Amino acid sequence: CASSLEGTGYNEQFF.

The gene calls are TRBV2 and TRBJ2-3; 8 nucleotides line up with TRBD1. The CDR3 runs to 15 residues. Germline V gene lookup returns CDR1 SNHLY and CDR2 FYNNEI. V trimming: 4 bases; J trimming: 1 base; junction bases outside the gene matches: 4. CDR3 residues: CASSGTGLGTDTQYF. The CDR3 region has the DNA TGTGCCAGCAGTGGGACAGGGCTAGGCACAGATACGCAGTATTTT.

The gene calls are TRBV27 and TRBJ2-7; D ambiguous. This CDR3 is built from 13 residues. CDR1 is MNHEY, CDR2 SMNVEV, per germline (reference sequence). Trimming took 2 bases from V and 2 from J, leaving 7 bases between them. The CDR3 sequence is CASSLTRTYEQYF. The CDR3 DNA reads TGTGCCAGCAGTTTAACACGTACCTACGAGCAGTACTTC.

This chain joins TRBV4-2 and TRBJ2-1; D possibly corresponds to TRBD1 (5 bases). The CDR3 extends over 15 amino acids. V was clipped by 4 bases and J by 2 bases, with 12 bases between them. CDR1 and CDR2 from the germline V gene are LGHNA and YNFKEQ. The CDR3 region has the DNA TGTGCCAGCAGCCCCGAATTAGGGGCCTACAATGAGCAGTTCTTC. Translation gives CASSPELGAYNEQFF.

V usage is TRBV27 and J usage is TRBJ1-2, with TRBD1 as a possible D gene (5 bases). The V end was cut by 5 bases, the J end by 4 bases, with 11 bases between. The germline V gene encodes CDR1 MNHEY and CDR2 SMNVEV (reference sequence). The CDR3 loop spans 13 amino acids. In nucleotides, the CDR3 is TGTGCCAGCAGTCCCAGGGTTGGCTATGGCTACACCTTC. Its protein product is CASSPRVGYGYTF.

The chain links TRBV25-1 to TRBJ1-5, with a weak D call TRBD1 (5 bases). The CDR3 sequence is 14 residues long. Germline lookup yields CDR1 MGHDK and CDR2 SYGVNS. The V end lost 0 bases, the J end lost 4 bases, and 7 bases lay between the germline ends. The CDR3 is CASSEYQGNQPQHF. The CDR3 bases are TGTGCCAGCAGTGAATACCAGGGAAATCAGCCCCAGCATTTT.

The chain couples TRBV5-1 to TRBJ2-7; 8 bases align to TRBD1. Germline values: CDR1 SGHRS, CDR2 YFSETQ. The CDR3 runs to 15 residues. The junction had 7 bases not matched to a gene; V was cut back by 0 bases and J by 5 bases. CDR3 in amino acids: CASSLGQGAVDEQYF. The DNA for the CDR3 is TGCGCCAGCAGCTTGGGGCAGGGGGCCGTCGACGAGCAGTACTTC.